This T cell receptor beta chain was obtained from a study of cytomegalovirus exposure and HLA in healthy donors. Study-wide findings and caveats: 87-base-pair reads could not separate some V segments, including TRBV6-2 and TRBV6-3. Productive rates of about 87% or about 30% were seen for most TCR beta V segments in an earlier analysis.

The V gene's germline CDR1 is SGHRS and CDR2 YFSETQ. The V end was cut by 3 bases, the J end by 0 bases, with 10 bases between. CDR3 length equals 14 residues. The PCR had 60 Vbeta and 13 Jbeta primers. The table came from immunoSEQ multiplex PCR; TCRdb's copy has only in-frame clones and leaves some out. The sample consists of around 190,000 clones, roughly 86% of them appearing once. Comments on this clone: Its antigen is as yet unknown.

The receptor was isolated from a woman in her late teens or twenties in good health and CMV-seronegative. Sequenced: PBMCs. V and J are TRBV5-1 and TRBJ2-7, with D perhaps matching TRBD1 (6 bases). The CDR3 is CASSSWGLSYEQYF. CDR3 DNA sequence: TGCGCCAGCAGCTCTTGGGGGCTCTCCTACGAGCAGTACTTC.